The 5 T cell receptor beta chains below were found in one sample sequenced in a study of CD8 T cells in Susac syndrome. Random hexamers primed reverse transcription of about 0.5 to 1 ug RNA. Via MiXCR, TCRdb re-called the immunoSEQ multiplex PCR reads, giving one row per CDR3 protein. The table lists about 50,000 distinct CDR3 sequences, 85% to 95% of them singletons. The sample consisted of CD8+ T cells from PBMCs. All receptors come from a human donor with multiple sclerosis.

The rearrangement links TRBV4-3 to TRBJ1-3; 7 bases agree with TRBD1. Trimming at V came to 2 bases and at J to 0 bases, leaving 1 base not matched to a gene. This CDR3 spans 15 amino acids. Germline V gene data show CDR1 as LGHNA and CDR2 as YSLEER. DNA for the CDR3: TGCGCCAGCAGCCAACGGGACAGCTCTGGAAACACCATATATTTT. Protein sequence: CASSQRDSSGNTIYF.

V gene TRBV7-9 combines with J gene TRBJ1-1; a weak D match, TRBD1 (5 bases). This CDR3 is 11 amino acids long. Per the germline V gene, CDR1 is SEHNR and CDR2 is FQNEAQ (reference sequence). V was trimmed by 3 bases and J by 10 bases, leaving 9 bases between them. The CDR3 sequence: CASSFGAGAFF. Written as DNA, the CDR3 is TGTGCCAGCAGCTTCGGGGCTGGAGCTTTCTTT.

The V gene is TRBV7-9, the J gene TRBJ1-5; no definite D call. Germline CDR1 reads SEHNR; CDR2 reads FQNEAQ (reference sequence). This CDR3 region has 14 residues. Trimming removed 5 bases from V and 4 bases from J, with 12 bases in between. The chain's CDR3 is CASSKSTGNQPQHF. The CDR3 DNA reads TGTGCCAGCAGCAAATCGACGGGGAATCAGCCCCAGCATTTT.

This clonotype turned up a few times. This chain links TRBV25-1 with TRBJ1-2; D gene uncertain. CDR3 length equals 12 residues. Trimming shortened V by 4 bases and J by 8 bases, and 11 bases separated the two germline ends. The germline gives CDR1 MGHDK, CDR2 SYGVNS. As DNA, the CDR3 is TGTGCCAGCAGTGCGGGCGCTCGGGGCTACACCTTC. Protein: CASSAGARGYTF.

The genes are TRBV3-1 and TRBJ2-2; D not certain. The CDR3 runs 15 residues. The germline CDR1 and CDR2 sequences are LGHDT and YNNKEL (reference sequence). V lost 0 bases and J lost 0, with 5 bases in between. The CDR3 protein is CASSQEVTNTGELFF. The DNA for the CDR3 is TGTGCCAGCAGCCAAGAGGTGACGAACACCGGGGAGCTGTTTTTT.